This entry lists 16 T cell receptor beta chains sequenced from one sample in a study of T cell changes during pregnancy in multiple sclerosis. Assay used: immunoSEQ multiplex PCR; TCRdb lists only in-frame clones, some missing. The repertoire holds approximately 50,000 clones, with around nine tenths as singletons. The sample consisted of CD4+ T cells from peripheral blood mononuclear cells, taken after pregnancy. The receptors originated from a female donor with multiple sclerosis, enrolled in a pregnancy study.

The chain couples TRBV7-9 to TRBJ2-7; 8 bases align to TRBD1. Germline CDR1 reads SEHNR; CDR2 reads FQNEAQ (reference sequence). Unmatched junction bases numbered 7, after V lost 7 bases and J lost 2 bases. This CDR3 has 14 amino acids. Here the CDR3 DNA reads TGTGCCAGCACTCTGACAGGGGCAACCTACGAGCAGTACTTC. Translated, it gives CASTLTGATYEQYF. Full variable domain (missing parts from reference TRBV7-9 and TRBJ2-7): DTGVSQNPRHKITKRGQNVTFRCDPISEHNRLYWYRQTLGQGPEFLTYFQNEAQLEKSRLLSDRFSAERPKGSFSTLEIQRTEQGDSAMYLCASTLTGATYEQYFGPGTRLTVT.

As for this clone: The same CDR3 is also encoded by other DNA sequences in this sample. The chain is built from TRBV6-5 and TRBJ2-3, with a weak D call TRBD1 (6 bases). V lost 6 bases and J lost 3, with 10 bases in between. CDR1 and CDR2 from the germline V gene are MNHEY and SVGAGI. The CDR3 length is 13 residues. CDR3 in amino acids: CASRGTGTDTQYF. CDR3 coding DNA: TGTGCCAGCAGAGGAACAGGGACAGATACGCAGTATTTT.

The chain joins TRBV6-4 to TRBJ2-2, with TRBD1 identical over 8 bases. The CDR3 loop spans 15 amino acids. From germline, CDR1 is MRHNA and CDR2 SNTAGT. V trimming: 6 bases; J trimming: 6 bases; junction bases outside the gene matches: 9. This CDR3 is CASSQTGTGSGELFF. CDR3 nucleotides: TGTGCCAGCAGCCAAACCGGGACAGGCTCCGGGGAGCTGTTTTTT.

This clone was seen only once. The chain joins TRBV30 to TRBJ1-2, with TRBD1 matching 8 bases. The CDR3 contains 13 residues. The V gene's germline CDR1 is GTSNPN and CDR2 SVGIG (reference sequence). Trimming at V came to 5 bases and at J to 4 bases, leaving 6 bases not matched to a gene. This CDR3 reads CAWDRGRIYGYTF. As DNA, the CDR3 is TGTGCCTGGGACAGGGGTCGAATCTATGGCTACACCTTC.

The genes are TRBV5-6 and TRBJ2-7, with TRBD1 matching over 11 bases. This CDR3 is 15 amino acids long. Germline V gives CDR1 SGHDT, CDR2 YYEEEE. V shed 4 bases and J 2 bases; nucleotides not matched to a gene: 5. CDR3 residues: CASSKGDRGTYEQYF. In DNA form, the CDR3 reads TGTGCCAGCAGCAAGGGGGACAGGGGGACCTACGAGCAGTACTTC.

This sequence joins TRBV30 and TRBJ2-4; 7 bases are shared with TRBD2. Germline trimming cut 3 bases from V and 3 bases from J; bases unmatched to any gene: 11. Germline assignment: CDR1 GTSNPN and CDR2 SVGIG (reference sequence). The length of the CDR3 is 16 residues. The chain's CDR3 is CAWRPLGGGVKNIQYF. In DNA, the CDR3 is TGTGCCTGGAGACCTCTGGGGGGAGGGGTCAAAAACATTCAGTACTTC.

The rearrangement links TRBV7-9 to TRBJ1-4; 9 nucleotides align to TRBD1. The V gene's germline CDR1 is SEHNR and CDR2 FQNEAQ (reference sequence). The CDR3 contains 16 residues. V lost 5 bases, J lost 8 bases, and 12 bases stayed unmatched. In DNA, the CDR3 is TGTGCCAGCAGCCCGAGCGGGACAGGGCTGAACGAAAAACTGTTTTTT. This encodes CASSPSGTGLNEKLFF.

The chain couples TRBV7-9 to TRBJ2-2; TRBD1 is a possible D gene (6 bases). Between the trimmed V and J ends, which lost 3 bases and 2 bases, there was a span of 13 bases. Germline CDR1 SEHNR, CDR2 FQNEAQ (reference sequence). CDR3 length equals 16 residues. Here the CDR3 DNA reads TGTGCCAGCAGCTTCGGACAGTTCGTTAACACCGGGGAGCTGTTTTTT. Its translation: CASSFGQFVNTGELFF.

V is TRBV11-2 and J is TRBJ2-7; 15 bases match TRBD2. This CDR3 contains 18 residues. Germline V gives CDR1 SGHAT, CDR2 FQNNGV. J lost 3 bases, V lost 5 bases, and 11 bases had no gene match. In nucleotides, the CDR3 is TGTGCCAGCAGCCGGACTAGCGGGAGGGCCCTACGATACTACGAGCAGTACTTC. Amino acids: CASSRTSGRALRYYEQYF.

The rearrangement links TRBV7-9 to TRBJ1-3; perhaps TRBD1 as D (6 bases). Between the trimmed V and J ends, which lost 3 bases and 7 bases, there was a span of 10 bases. CDR1 and CDR2 (germline): SEHNR, FQNEAQ (reference sequence). This CDR3 is 13 amino acids long. The CDR3 coding sequence is TGTGCCAGCAGCTTGGTAGGGGGTAACACCATATATTTT. It translates to CASSLVGGNTIYF.

This chain uses TRBV16 with TRBJ2-1, with D possibly matching TRBD2 (6 bases). This CDR3 spans 16 amino acids. Trimming stripped 2 bases from V and 6 bases from J, with 17 bases between. Germline loops: CDR1 KGHSY, CDR2 FQNENV. The CDR3 spells CASSQPGRRAGNEQFF. For the CDR3, the DNA is TGTGCCAGCAGCCAACCGGGACGCCGAGCGGGCAATGAGCAGTTCTTC.

This rearrangement joins TRBV5-1 to TRBJ1-2; no firm D call. The CDR3 runs 13 residues. From germline, CDR1 is SGHRS and CDR2 YFSETQ. The V gene lost 0 bases and the J gene lost 8 bases, with 11 bases spanning the gap. The CDR3 is CASSLGSSEGYTF. CDR3 nucleotides: TGCGCCAGCAGCTTGGGTTCGAGTGAAGGCTACACCTTC.

This rearrangement joins TRBV19 to TRBJ2-5; D is perhaps TRBD1 (6 bases). The CDR3 covers 13 residues. Germline V CDR1 and CDR2: LNHDA, SQIVND (reference sequence). The V end was cut by 3 bases, the J end by 5 bases, with 10 bases between. In DNA form, the CDR3 reads TGTGCCAGTAGTATGTGGGGGCGGGAGACCCAGTACTTC. Amino acid sequence: CASSMWGRETQYF.

The gene calls are TRBV7-2 and TRBJ1-1; D not certain. The CDR3 loop spans 13 amino acids. Germline-derived CDR1 and CDR2 are SGHTA and FQGNSA. V was trimmed by 2 bases and J by 0 bases, leaving 4 bases between them. CDR3 DNA: TGTGCCAGCAGCTTATCAGTGAACACTGAAGCTTTCTTT. It encodes CASSLSVNTEAFF.

Regarding this clone: The sample has other DNA sequences that encode this CDR3 too. This chain joins TRBV2 and TRBJ2-7, with a tentative D call TRBD1 (6 bases). This CDR3 contains 12 residues. Trimming shortened V by 6 bases and J by 3 bases, and 9 bases separated the two germline ends. CDR1 is SNHLY, CDR2 FYNNEI, per germline. CDR3 bases: TGTGCCAGCAGCGAACAGGGCTACGAGCAGTACTTC. Encoded protein: CASSEQGYEQYF.

The V call is TRBV6-1, the J call TRBJ2-2; 7 bases agree with TRBD2. CDR3 length: 14 amino acids. J gave up 7 bases and V 10 bases, and 12 bases lay outside the gene matches. Germline V CDR1 and CDR2: MNHNS, SASEGT. CDR3 nucleotides: TGTGCCACCCGCGTGCGGGGGTCTAGCGGGGAGCTGTTTTTT. Its translation is CATRVRGSSGELFF.